This TCR beta chain originates from a study of blood T cell repertoires in COVID-19. Study details: PBMCs, B-cell-depleted T cells, or T cells were the source of the cDNA or gDNA that made up the material.

This clone has a single count. The same CDR3 is also encoded by other DNA sequences in this sample. Germline V gene lookup returns CDR1 MDHEN and CDR2 SYDVKM. The CDR3 is 14 amino acids. Trimming took 3 bases from V and 0 from J, leaving 6 bases between them. Only in-frame clones appear in the TCRdb table, and some are missing; sequencing was by immunoSEQ multiplex PCR. This table has roughly 160,000 clones, 79% appearing once. The study recruited people aged about 18 to 95 years across about two dozen US areas. Categorization into cohorts depended on clinical history that participants reported. The sample consisted of PBMCs or T cells enriched from blood (not recorded which). The sequence came from a woman aged 70 to 79 in a cohort exposed to, infected with or recovered from COVID-19 (not recorded which). This chain joins TRBV28 and TRBJ1-5; maybe TRBD1 (5 bases). CDR3 bases: TGTGCCAGCAGTTTGGGGGGTAGCAATCAGCCCCAGCATTTT. It is translated as CASSLGGSNQPQHF.